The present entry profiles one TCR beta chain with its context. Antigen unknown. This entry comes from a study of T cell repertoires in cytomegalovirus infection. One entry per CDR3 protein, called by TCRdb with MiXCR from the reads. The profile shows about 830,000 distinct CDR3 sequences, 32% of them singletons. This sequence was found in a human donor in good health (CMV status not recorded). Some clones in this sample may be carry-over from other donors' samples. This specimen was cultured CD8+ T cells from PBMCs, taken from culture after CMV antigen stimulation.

Written as DNA, the CDR3 is TGCGCCAGCAGCCAAGATCAGAACACCGGGGAGCTGTTTTTT. Translating it yields CASSQDQNTGELFF. The J gene is TRBJ2-2, the V gene TRBV4-1; D gene uncertain. Germline CDR1 MGHRA, CDR2 YSYEKL. This CDR3 contains 14 residues. V was clipped by 0 bases and J by 1 base, with 3 bases between them.